The entry below describes one TCR beta chain. In the authors' methods: Reference gene primer amplification gave nucleated cell count estimates. Assay: immunoSEQ multiplex PCR; the TCRdb copy retains only in-frame clones and omits some. The V and J calls and clone size are taken from that table; D and trimming were inferred from the DNA. Of some 310,000 clones in the sample, roughly 89% were seen once. This CDR3 is 15 amino acids long. Trimming removed 2 bases from V and 2 bases from J; junction bases left unmatched: 6. Germline CDR1 reads SGHKS; CDR2 reads YYEKEE (reference sequence). The data were obtained in a study of blood T cell repertoires in COVID-19. Overall study context: PBMCs, B-cell-depleted T cells, or T cells provided the cDNA or gDNA that made up the material.

Seattle's enrolled individuals joined amid active infection and were then monitored longitudinally. The rearrangement uses TRBV5-5 and TRBJ2-5, with 7 bases identical to TRBD2. The sample consisted of peripheral blood. The TCR comes from a woman aged 40 to 55 with COVID-19, enrolled during active disease. The CDR3 loop is CASSFLAVIQETQYF. Written as DNA, the CDR3 is TGTGCCAGCAGCTTTCTAGCGGTTATACAAGAGACCCAGTACTTC. The whole variable domain, filled in from reference TRBV5-5 and TRBJ2-5, reads DAGVTQSPTHLIKTRGQQVTLRCSPISGHKSVSWYQQVLGQGPQFIFQYYEKEERGRGNFPDRFSARQFPNYSSELNVNALLLGDSALYLCASSFLAVIQETQYFGPGTRLLVL.